This is a list of T cell receptor beta chains from one sample in a study of T-cell memory formation after mild COVID-19. TCRdb re-derived calls from the 5' RACE reads in MiXCR, one entry per CDR3 protein. In the table there are 400,000 or so distinct CDR3 sequences, roughly 20% of which are singletons. Sequencing input: PBMCs or a T cell subset sorted from them (not recorded which). Every receptor here comes from an adult woman who had mild COVID-19 (a few samples of this study predate the infection). Cell type and time point are not known. Each CDR3 is given with its conserved first and last residue. Each record gives: J gene, clone size, D gene, V gene, CDR3 protein, CDR3 DNA. A D gene is named only where the DNA matches it firmly. The listing skips clone size in some rows; elsewhere it reads once, few, many or a size class.

j_call: TRBJ1-1
clone_size: few
d_call: -
v_call: TRBV3-1
cdr3_aa: CASSKGELRTEAFF
cdr3_nt: TGTGCCAGCAGCAAGGGCGAGTTGAGGACTGAAGCTTTCTTT

j_call: TRBJ2-7
clone_size: few
d_call: -
v_call: TRBV6-6
cdr3_aa: CASSTTGVEQYF
cdr3_nt: TGTGCCAGCAGTACCACAGGTGTCGAGCAGTACTTC

j_call: TRBJ1-4
clone_size: -
d_call: -
v_call: TRBV25-1
cdr3_aa: CASSVGRGSNEKLFF
cdr3_nt: TGTGCCAGCAGTGTTGGTCGGGGGAGTAATGAAAAACTGTTTTTT

j_call: TRBJ2-1
clone_size: -
d_call: -
v_call: TRBV7-2
cdr3_aa: CASSLATGSTGYLVPRGSYNEQFF
cdr3_nt: TGTGCCAGCAGCTTAGCAACGGGATCCACAGGGTATTTAGTCCCAAGGGGGTCCTACAATGAGCAGTTCTTC

j_call: TRBJ2-2
clone_size: few
d_call: -
v_call: TRBV7-4
cdr3_aa: CASSYPQGRRSNTGELFF
cdr3_nt: TGTGCCAGCAGTTACCCCCAGGGTCGACGATCGAACACCGGGGAGCTGTTTTTT

j_call: TRBJ2-3
clone_size: -
d_call: -
v_call: TRBV7-3
cdr3_aa: CASSYQGNPEDTQYF
cdr3_nt: TGTGCCAGCAGCTACCAGGGGAACCCTGAAGATACGCAGTATTTT

j_call: TRBJ1-2
clone_size: -
d_call: TRBD1
v_call: TRBV4-1
cdr3_aa: CASSHEALNRGNYGYTF
cdr3_nt: TGCGCCAGCAGCCACGAAGCGTTGAACAGGGGTAACTATGGCTACACCTTC

j_call: TRBJ2-7
clone_size: few
d_call: -
v_call: TRBV12-3/TRBV12-4
cdr3_aa: CASSLGYLYFSYEQYF
cdr3_nt: TGTGCCAGCAGTTTAGGCTACCTCTATTTCTCCTACGAGCAGTACTTC

j_call: TRBJ1-3
clone_size: -
d_call: -
v_call: TRBV9
cdr3_aa: CASSADTYSGNTIYF
cdr3_nt: TGTGCCAGCAGCGCGGACACTTACTCTGGAAACACCATATATTTT

j_call: TRBJ2-7
clone_size: -
d_call: -
v_call: TRBV11-3
cdr3_aa: CASSLIMGEQYF
cdr3_nt: TGTGCCAGCAGCTTAATAATGGGCGAGCAGTACTTC

j_call: TRBJ2-7
clone_size: -
d_call: -
v_call: TRBV5-1
cdr3_aa: CASSPRGSVYEQYF
cdr3_nt: TGCGCCAGCAGCCCGAGGGGGTCTGTCTACGAGCAGTACTTC

j_call: TRBJ2-6
clone_size: -
d_call: -
v_call: TRBV9
cdr3_aa: CASSPMTGSNVLTF
cdr3_nt: TGTGCCAGCAGCCCCATGACCGGATCCAACGTCCTGACTTTC

j_call: TRBJ2-2
clone_size: -
d_call: -
v_call: TRBV7-6
cdr3_aa: CASRHGPGELFF
cdr3_nt: TGTGCCAGCAGACACGGGCCCGGGGAGCTGTTTTTT

j_call: TRBJ2-1
clone_size: few
d_call: -
v_call: TRBV24-1
cdr3_aa: CATSDLTGMGNEQFF
cdr3_nt: TGTGCCACCAGTGATTTAACAGGGATGGGTAATGAGCAGTTCTTC

j_call: TRBJ2-4
clone_size: -
d_call: -
v_call: TRBV27
cdr3_aa: CASSLKERDIQYF
cdr3_nt: TGTGCCAGCAGTTTAAAAGAGAGGGACATTCAGTACTTC

j_call: TRBJ2-1
clone_size: few
d_call: TRBD2
v_call: TRBV24-1
cdr3_aa: CATSDWTSGDTYNEQFF
cdr3_nt: TGTGCCACCAGTGATTGGACTAGCGGGGACACCTACAATGAGCAGTTCTTC

j_call: TRBJ2-3
clone_size: few
d_call: -
v_call: TRBV9
cdr3_aa: CASSVGNSQGVNTQYF
cdr3_nt: TGTGCCAGCAGCGTAGGAAATAGCCAAGGGGTGAATACGCAGTATTTT

j_call: TRBJ2-1
clone_size: -
d_call: TRBD2
v_call: TRBV12-3/TRBV12-4
cdr3_aa: CASSSTGTSKEKQFF
cdr3_nt: TGTGCCAGCAGTTCCACCGGGACTAGCAAAGAAAAGCAGTTCTTC

j_call: TRBJ2-1
clone_size: -
d_call: TRBD2
v_call: TRBV12-3/TRBV12-4
cdr3_aa: CASSSGTSIYNEQFF
cdr3_nt: TGTGCCAGCAGTTCCGGGACTAGCATATACAATGAGCAGTTCTTC

j_call: TRBJ2-7
clone_size: few
d_call: TRBD1
v_call: TRBV5-1
cdr3_aa: CASSLGVTGGRTYEQYF
cdr3_nt: TGCGCCAGCAGCTTGGGTGTGACAGGGGGCAGGACCTACGAGCAGTACTTC

j_call: TRBJ1-1
clone_size: once
d_call: -
v_call: TRBV19
cdr3_aa: CASMGPTPQGPTEAFF
cdr3_nt: TGTGCCAGTATGGGTCCTACCCCGCAGGGCCCCACTGAAGCTTTCTTT

j_call: TRBJ2-4
clone_size: few
d_call: -
v_call: TRBV7-8
cdr3_aa: CASSLGSMVGNIQYF
cdr3_nt: TGTGCCAGCAGCTTAGGTTCAATGGTGGGAAACATTCAGTACTTC

j_call: TRBJ2-1
clone_size: -
d_call: -
v_call: TRBV9
cdr3_aa: CASSVTWTDFGPEQFF
cdr3_nt: TGTGCCAGCAGCGTGACCTGGACAGATTTTGGGCCGGAGCAGTTCTTC

j_call: TRBJ2-2
clone_size: -
d_call: -
v_call: TRBV7-9
cdr3_aa: CASSLTANTGELFF
cdr3_nt: TGTGCCAGCAGCTTAACCGCGAACACCGGGGAGCTGTTTTTT

j_call: TRBJ2-1
clone_size: -
d_call: TRBD2
v_call: TRBV7-2
cdr3_aa: CASSLFGPSGGNEQFF
cdr3_nt: TGTGCCAGCAGCTTATTCGGGCCTAGCGGGGGCAATGAGCAGTTCTTC

j_call: TRBJ2-3
clone_size: few
d_call: TRBD2
v_call: TRBV20-1
cdr3_aa: CSARELGREGLYTQYF
cdr3_nt: TGCAGTGCTAGAGAGTTGGGGCGGGAGGGCCTATATACGCAGTATTTT

j_call: TRBJ1-1
clone_size: few
d_call: -
v_call: TRBV6-5
cdr3_aa: CASSYSLPLDNEAFF
cdr3_nt: TGTGCCAGCAGTTACTCTTTACCTCTGGATAATGAAGCTTTCTTT

j_call: TRBJ1-3
clone_size: few
d_call: -
v_call: TRBV30
cdr3_aa: CAWSQGRSPSGNTIYF
cdr3_nt: TGTGCCTGGAGTCAGGGGCGTTCCCCCTCTGGAAACACCATATATTTT

j_call: TRBJ2-7
clone_size: -
d_call: -
v_call: TRBV7-9
cdr3_aa: CASSVPGNYEQYF
cdr3_nt: TGTGCCAGCAGCGTCCCGGGAAACTACGAGCAGTACTTC

j_call: TRBJ1-2
clone_size: -
d_call: -
v_call: TRBV7-9
cdr3_aa: CASSEEGHYGYTF
cdr3_nt: TGTGCCAGCAGCGAAGAGGGACACTATGGCTACACCTTC

j_call: TRBJ2-7
clone_size: -
d_call: TRBD2
v_call: TRBV4-2
cdr3_aa: CASSNTGTRSYEQYF
cdr3_nt: TGTGCCAGCAGTAACACCGGGACTAGGTCCTACGAGCAGTACTTC

j_call: TRBJ1-1
clone_size: -
d_call: -
v_call: TRBV4-1
cdr3_aa: CASSQGASVTEAFF
cdr3_nt: TGCGCCAGCAGCCAAGGAGCGTCCGTCACTGAAGCTTTCTTT

j_call: TRBJ1-5
clone_size: -
d_call: TRBD1
v_call: TRBV27
cdr3_aa: CDSSSQRGQGRPQHF
cdr3_nt: TGTGACAGCAGTTCCCAGAGGGGACAGGGAAGGCCCCAGCATTTT

j_call: TRBJ1-2
clone_size: -
d_call: -
v_call: TRBV5-1
cdr3_aa: CASSLEVPGAGYTF
cdr3_nt: TGCGCCAGCAGCTTGGAGGTGCCGGGGGCGGGCTACACCTTC

j_call: TRBJ2-7
clone_size: -
d_call: -
v_call: TRBV19
cdr3_aa: CASSPSDGAYEQYF
cdr3_nt: TGTGCCAGTAGTCCTTCCGACGGAGCCTACGAGCAGTACTTC

j_call: TRBJ2-1
clone_size: -
d_call: -
v_call: TRBV24-1
cdr3_aa: CATSDFSMGNEQFF
cdr3_nt: TGTGCCACCAGTGATTTTAGTATGGGCAATGAGCAGTTCTTC

j_call: TRBJ1-1
clone_size: -
d_call: -
v_call: TRBV6-2/TRBV6-3
cdr3_aa: CASSYSRVSQRAFF
cdr3_nt: TGTGCCAGCAGTTACTCCCGGGTTTCCCAGCGAGCTTTCTTT

j_call: TRBJ2-1
clone_size: many
d_call: -
v_call: TRBV7-9
cdr3_aa: CASSLSVDEQFF
cdr3_nt: TGTGCCAGCAGTCTGTCGGTCGATGAGCAGTTCTTC

j_call: TRBJ1-2
clone_size: many
d_call: -
v_call: TRBV29-1
cdr3_aa: CSVVTPGSFYGYTF
cdr3_nt: TGCAGCGTTGTCACCCCAGGGAGCTTTTATGGCTACACCTTC

j_call: TRBJ1-1
clone_size: few
d_call: -
v_call: TRBV9
cdr3_aa: CASSATDRVNTEAFF
cdr3_nt: TGTGCCAGCAGCGCTACGGACCGAGTGAACACTGAAGCTTTCTTT

j_call: TRBJ2-7
clone_size: -
d_call: -
v_call: TRBV7-3
cdr3_aa: CASSSLALYEQYF
cdr3_nt: TGTGCCAGCAGCTCCCTAGCGCTATACGAGCAGTACTTC

j_call: TRBJ2-7
clone_size: few
d_call: -
v_call: TRBV4-1
cdr3_aa: CASSHSPGGADLGYEQYF
cdr3_nt: TGCGCCAGCAGCCACTCCCCGGGCGGGGCAGATCTGGGCTACGAGCAGTACTTC

j_call: TRBJ1-6
clone_size: -
d_call: TRBD1
v_call: TRBV5-4
cdr3_aa: CASSLDRTGPGNSPLHF
cdr3_nt: TGTGCCAGCAGCTTGGACAGGACAGGCCCCGGGAATTCACCCCTCCACTTT

j_call: TRBJ1-2
clone_size: few
d_call: -
v_call: TRBV4-3
cdr3_aa: CASSQDSTFYGYTF
cdr3_nt: TGCGCCAGCAGCCAAGATTCGACCTTCTATGGCTACACCTTC

j_call: TRBJ1-3
clone_size: once
d_call: -
v_call: TRBV7-9
cdr3_aa: CASSLSPSRSGNTIYF
cdr3_nt: TGTGCCAGCAGCTTATCGCCTTCCCGCTCTGGAAACACCATATATTTT

j_call: TRBJ1-4
clone_size: -
d_call: -
v_call: TRBV18
cdr3_aa: CASLRRDSTNEKLFF
cdr3_nt: TGTGCCAGCTTAAGAAGGGATTCAACTAATGAAAAACTGTTTTTT

j_call: TRBJ1-5
clone_size: few
d_call: -
v_call: TRBV12-3/TRBV12-4
cdr3_aa: CASSPGRFNQPQHF
cdr3_nt: TGTGCCAGCAGTCCAGGGCGCTTCAATCAGCCCCAGCATTTT

j_call: TRBJ1-2
clone_size: -
d_call: TRBD1
v_call: TRBV4-1
cdr3_aa: CASSPIGTGANYGYTF
cdr3_nt: TGCGCCAGCAGCCCAATAGGGACAGGGGCAAACTATGGCTACACCTTC

j_call: TRBJ2-1
clone_size: -
d_call: -
v_call: TRBV5-1
cdr3_aa: CASAVGQTYNEQFF
cdr3_nt: TGCGCCAGCGCTGTGGGCCAGACCTACAATGAGCAGTTCTTC

j_call: TRBJ1-4
clone_size: -
d_call: TRBD1
v_call: TRBV5-1
cdr3_aa: CASSFGTGASNEKLFF
cdr3_nt: TGCGCCAGCAGCTTCGGGACAGGGGCTAGTAATGAAAAACTGTTTTTT

j_call: TRBJ2-7
clone_size: few
d_call: -
v_call: TRBV12-3/TRBV12-4
cdr3_aa: CASSLIQTYEQYF
cdr3_nt: TGTGCCAGCAGTTTGATCCAAACCTACGAGCAGTACTTC

j_call: TRBJ2-1
clone_size: -
d_call: -
v_call: TRBV25-1
cdr3_aa: CASSDPGRGEQFF
cdr3_nt: TGTGCCAGCAGTGATCCTGGGCGGGGTGAGCAGTTCTTC

j_call: TRBJ2-1
clone_size: -
d_call: -
v_call: TRBV3-1
cdr3_aa: CASAGGHSYNEQFF
cdr3_nt: TGTGCCAGCGCCGGGGGCCACTCCTACAATGAGCAGTTCTTC

j_call: TRBJ2-7
clone_size: many
d_call: TRBD2
v_call: TRBV5-4
cdr3_aa: CASSLVTSGTSSYEQYF
cdr3_nt: TGTGCCAGCAGCTTGGTGACTAGCGGGACGAGCTCCTACGAGCAGTACTTC